This T cell receptor beta chain emerged from a study of CD8 T cells in ankylosing spondylitis. From the 5' RACE reads, TCRdb called clonotypes with MiXCR, one entry per CDR3 protein. The table records some 130,000 distinct CDR3 sequences, about an eighth of them present only once. Trimming cost V 1 base and J 3 bases, with 14 bases left between them. The germline CDR1 and CDR2 sequences are SGHRS and YFSETQ. This CDR3 has 15 residues. The receptor's source is a female donor with ankylosing spondylitis or in good health (not recorded which). The genes are TRBV5-1 and TRBJ2-7, with D perhaps matching TRBD1 (6 bases). Sequencing used blood, either unsorted or a sorted T cell fraction (not recorded which). CDR3 bases: TGCGCCAGCAGCTTGAACCGGGACAAGGTCTACGAGCAGTACTTC. Translating it yields CASSLNRDKVYEQYF. The full variable domain, its missing parts supplied by reference TRBV5-1 and TRBJ2-7, is KAGVTQTPRYLIKTRGQQVTLSCSPISGHRSVSWYQQTPGQGLQFLFEYFSETQRNKGNFPGRFSGRQFSNSRSEMNVSTLELGDSALYLCASSLNRDKVYEQYFGPGTRLTVT.